The next 11 T cell receptor beta chains were all read from a single sample in a study of blood T cell repertoires in COVID-19. The method was immunoSEQ multiplex PCR; TCRdb's version includes in-frame clones alone and lacks a portion of them. The sample comprises 250,000 to 300,000 clones, approximately 90% of which are singletons, and approximately 2% rests with the top ten. Sequencing was done on a sample of PBMCs or T cells enriched from blood (not recorded which). These receptors originate from a woman in her sixties or seventies in a cohort exposed to, infected with or recovered from COVID-19 (not recorded which).

This chain connects TRBV27 to TRBJ1-5; TRBD1 agrees at 9 bases. This CDR3 is 16 amino acids long. Germline CDR1 is MNHEY and CDR2 is SMNVEV (reference sequence). V lost 2 bases and J lost 0; bases outside the gene matches: 2. DNA of the CDR3: TGTGCCAGCAGTTTAGGACAGGGGTATAGCAATCAGCCCCAGCATTTT. This encodes CASSLGQGYSNQPQHF.

V gene TRBV12-3 or TRBV12-4 combines with J gene TRBJ1-2; D is ambiguous. This CDR3 contains 13 residues. V lost 10 bases and J lost 3, with 15 bases in between. The CDR3 reads CATHEGGYYGYTF. The CDR3 DNA reads as TGTGCCACCCATGAGGGTGGCTACTATGGCTACACCTTC.

The chain employs TRBV19 and TRBJ2-1; 8 bases are shared with TRBD1. J gave up 4 bases and V 7 bases, and 9 bases lay outside the gene matches. This CDR3 has 15 amino acids. In germline, CDR1 is LNHDA, CDR2 SQIVND (reference sequence). Written as DNA, the CDR3 is TGTGCCAGTAACCCTAGGACAGGGCGTTACAATGAGCAGTTCTTC. This gives the protein CASNPRTGRYNEQFF.

J is TRBJ2-1 and V is TRBV30; possibly TRBD2 for D (5 bases). The CDR3 contains 14 residues. V dropped 1 base and J dropped 4 bases, with 11 bases sitting between them. CDR1 and CDR2 from the germline V gene are GTSNPN and SVGIG (reference sequence). The CDR3 protein is CAWSGLLRYNEQFF. CDR3 in DNA: TGTGCCTGGAGTGGACTACTCCGATACAATGAGCAGTTCTTC. Full variable domain (missing parts from reference TRBV30 and TRBJ2-1): SQTIHQWPATLVQPVGSPLSLECTVEGTSNPNLYWYRQAAGRGLQLLFYSVGIGQISSEVPQNLSASRPQDRQFILSSKKLLLSDSGFYLCAWSGLLRYNEQFFGPGTRLTVL.

This chain links TRBV2 with TRBJ1-2; 7 positions agree with TRBD1. The CDR3 contains 16 residues. In germline, CDR1 is SNHLY, CDR2 FYNNEI. The junction had 6 bases not matched to a gene; V was cut back by 2 bases and J by 0 bases. CDR3 nucleotide sequence: TGTGCCAGCAGTGAACCGCGGACAGGCCCTAACTATGGCTACACCTTC. Translating it yields CASSEPRTGPNYGYTF. Complete variable domain (other parts from reference TRBV2 and TRBJ1-2): EPEVTQTPSHQVTQMGQEVILRCVPISNHLYFYWYRQILGQKVEFLVSFYNNEISEKSEIFDDQFSVERPDGSNFTLKIRSTKLEDSAMYFCASSEPRTGPNYGYTFGSGTRLTVV.

CDR3 amino acids: CAWSVGLAGYEQYF. The CDR3 bases are TGTGCCTGGAGTGTGGGACTAGCGGGCTACGAGCAGTACTTC. This chain joins TRBV30 and TRBJ2-7; 12 bases map to TRBD2. CDR1 is GTSNPN, CDR2 SVGIG, per germline (reference sequence). V lost 0 bases and J lost 3; bases outside the gene matches: 0. The CDR3 has 14 residues.

This clone was detected once. The chain carries TRBV29-1 and TRBJ2-7; TRBD2 aligns across 10 bases. The ends lost 4 bases at V and 7 bases at J; junction bases unmatched: 10. This CDR3 contains 14 residues. Germline-derived CDR1 and CDR2 are SQVTM and ANQGSEA. The DNA for the CDR3 is TGCAGCGTTGTAAGGTCTAGCGGGAGTCGGGAGCAGTACTTC. Amino acid sequence: CSVVRSSGSREQYF.

The chain couples TRBV28 to TRBJ2-7; D gene uncertain. The CDR3 spans 13 residues. The ends were cut back, 2 bases at V and 7 bases at J, with 12 bases in the middle. Germline V gene data show CDR1 as MDHEN and CDR2 as SYDVKM. The CDR3 nucleotides read TGTGCCAGCAGTTTAAGCGTCCCGGAAGAGCAGTACTTC. Translating it yields CASSLSVPEEQYF. The whole variable domain, remainder taken from reference TRBV28 and TRBJ2-7, is DVKVTQSSRYLVKRTGEKVFLECVQDMDHENMFWYRQDPGLGLRLIYFSYDVKMKEKGDIPEGYSVSREKKERFSLILESASTNQTSMYLCASSLSVPEEQYFGPGTRLTVT.

V is TRBV2 and J is TRBJ1-5, with 7 bases identical to TRBD1. Per germline, CDR1 SNHLY and CDR2 FYNNEI. The CDR3 spans 14 residues. Germline trimming cut 8 bases from V and 6 bases from J; bases unmatched to any gene: 10. Written as DNA, the CDR3 is TGTGCCAGCCAGATAAGGGGGCAGGGTCAGCCCCAGCATTTT. This gives the protein CASQIRGQGQPQHF. The entire variable domain, with the rest obtained from reference TRBV2 and TRBJ1-5, is as follows: EPEVTQTPSHQVTQMGQEVILRCVPISNHLYFYWYRQILGQKVEFLVSFYNNEISEKSEIFDDQFSVERPDGSNFTLKIRSTKLEDSAMYFCASQIRGQGQPQHFGDGTRLSIL.

The J gene is TRBJ1-5, the V gene TRBV10-2, with D possibly matching TRBD1 (6 bases). Germline V gene data show CDR1 as WSHSY and CDR2 as SAAADI. V lost 6 bases to trimming and J lost 3 bases, with 15 bases between them. The CDR3 has 15 residues. The CDR3 here is CASRAKQGDNQPQHF. CDR3 coding DNA: TGCGCCAGCAGAGCCAAACAGGGTGACAATCAGCCCCAGCATTTT.

V gene TRBV6-2 or TRBV6-3 combines with J gene TRBJ2-7; 11 bases align to TRBD2. The CDR3 is 19 residues long. Germline V gives CDR1 MNHEY, CDR2 SVGEGT. V was clipped by 6 bases and J by 0 bases; unmatched bases: 16. The CDR3 loop reads CASSFDTGTSGTSSYEQYF. The CDR3 DNA reads TGTGCCAGCAGCTTCGACACCGGGACTAGCGGCACAAGCTCCTACGAGCAGTACTTC.